Presented here are 23 T cell receptor beta chains from one specimen sequenced in a study of Graves' ophthalmopathy and Graves' hyperthyroidism. RNA transcripts were the source from which TCR beta CDR3 regions were amplified. Following a first-round RT-PCR that used HTBI primers, a second-round multiplex PCR was carried out. From the multiplex PCR reads, TCRdb called clonotypes with MiXCR, one entry per CDR3 protein. In the table there are a few hundred thousand distinct CDR3 sequences, approximately 15% of which are singletons. Sequencing input: peripheral blood. The receptors were gathered from a woman younger than 30 with stable Graves' hyperthyroidism.

In this sample, this clonotype turned up many times. V usage is TRBV5-1 and J usage is TRBJ1-1, with D uncertain. CDR1 SGHRS and CDR2 YFSETQ come from the germline V gene. The V gene lost 4 bases and the J gene lost 1 base, with 11 bases spanning the gap. This CDR3 region has 14 residues. The CDR3 nucleotides read TGCGCCAGCAGCATAGGACCGACGAACACTGAAGCTTTCTTT. It encodes CASSIGPTNTEAFF.

This clonotype has at least ten counts. The chain carries TRBV7-8 and TRBJ2-4, with D possibly TRBD2 on 6 matching bases. V lost 5 bases to trimming and J lost 3 bases, with 11 bases between them. Germline CDR1 SGHVS, CDR2 FQNEAQ. The CDR3 consists of 14 residues. CDR3 sequence: CASSPGGFKNIQYF. CDR3 coding DNA: TGTGCCAGCAGCCCCGGGGGATTCAAAAACATTCAGTACTTC. The full variable domain, rest sourced from reference TRBV7-8 and TRBJ2-4, is GAGVSQSPRYKVAKRGQDVALRCDPISGHVSLFWYQQALGQGPEFLTYFQNEAQLDKSGLPSDRFFAERPEGSVSTLKIQRTQQEDSAVYLCASSPGGFKNIQYFGAGTRLSVL.

In this sample, this clonotype turned up many times. V and J are TRBV7-2 and TRBJ2-7; no clear D gene. V was clipped by 0 bases and J by 2 bases, with 11 bases between them. The germline CDR1 and CDR2 sequences are SGHTA and FQGNSA. The CDR3 is 15 amino acids. In nucleotides, the CDR3 is TGTGCCAGCAGCTTAGCGTTACCAGGCCCCTACGAGCAGTACTTC. Residues: CASSLALPGPYEQYF.

Worth noting for this clonotype: The conserved final phenylalanine or tryptophan is absent from the CDR3, which likely points to a read error. Because the CDR3's place on the DNA is in doubt, the DNA is left out and the CDR3 is given as listed by TCRdb. The chain is built from TRBV6-1 and TRBJ1-2; TRBD1 is the table's D call and was not checked against the DNA. Germline V gene data show CDR1 as MNHNS and CDR2 as SASEGT. From its first to its last residue, the CDR3 has 11 amino acids. The CDR3 here is CASSPIDRRSA.

In the case of this clonotype: The germline gene is not matched at one end of the junction; a read error may be the cause. The chain joins TRBV12-5 to TRBJ2-2; 11 nucleotides align to TRBD2. The CDR3 has 17 amino acids. CDR1 LGHNT and CDR2 FRNRAP come from the germline V gene. CDR3 coding DNA: TGTGCTAGTGGTTTGAGTAGCGGGGGGGGATACACCGGGGAGCTGTGTTTT. Its translation is CASGLSSGGGYTGELCF.

The chain combines TRBV9 with TRBJ2-7, with 10 bases identical to TRBD2. Germline V CDR1 and CDR2: SGDLS, YYNGEE. After removal of 4 bases from V and 0 bases from J, the junction contained 10 bases not matched to a gene. This CDR3 region has 17 residues. CDR3 residues: CASSRGATSGISYEQYF. CDR3 DNA: TGTGCCAGCAGCCGAGGGGCCACTAGCGGGATCTCCTACGAGCAGTACTTC.

For this clonotype: It may be a read error: a sequence one base away is much more abundant. The V and J genes are TRBV6-1 and TRBJ1-1; 8 bases fit TRBD1. This CDR3 has 15 residues. Germline lookup yields CDR1 MNHNS and CDR2 SASEGT. This chain's CDR3 is CASSEGDRWNTEACF. The CDR3 nucleotides read TGTGCCAGCTCGGAGGGGGACAGGTGGAACACTGAAGCTTGCTTT.

This clonotype was seen more than once but under ten times. The chain has TRBV3-1 and TRBJ1-1; D gene uncertain. V was clipped by 1 base and J by 4 bases, with 13 bases between them. CDR3 length: 15 amino acids. CDR1 is LGHDT and CDR2 is YNNKEL in the germline V gene (reference sequence). CDR3 nucleotides: TGTGCCAGCAGCCAAGGCCCGGTTGGTAGCACTGAAGCTTTCTTT. Its translation: CASSQGPVGSTEAFF.

This clonotype was observed many times. The J gene is TRBJ2-5, the V gene TRBV11-2; D ambiguous. Trimming removed 5 bases at V and 5 bases at J, with 12 bases between. This CDR3 has 13 residues. Germline assignment: CDR1 SGHAT and CDR2 FQNNGV. The CDR3 region has the DNA TGTGCCAGCAGCGCCGAACTGAGGGAGACCCAGTACTTC. It codes for CASSAELRETQYF. Filled out from reference TRBV11-2 and TRBJ2-5, the complete variable domain reads EAGVAQSPRYKIIEKRQSVAFWCNPISGHATLYWYQQILGQGPKLLIQFQNNGVVDDSQLPKDRFSAERLKGVDSTLKIQPAKLEDSAVYLCASSAELRETQYFGPGTRLLVL.

This clonotype was recorded a few times. This chain joins TRBV6-2 or TRBV6-3 and TRBJ1-2; D ambiguous. CDR1 is MNHEY and CDR2 is SVGEGT in the germline V gene. The CDR3 runs 13 residues. Trimming shortened V by 2 bases and J by 0 bases, and 4 bases separated the two germline ends. The CDR3: CASSYLANYGYTF. DNA for the CDR3: TGTGCCAGCAGTTACCTAGCTAACTATGGCTACACCTTC.

This clonotype has at least ten counts. This chain connects TRBV2 to TRBJ2-7; D is possibly TRBD2 (6 bases). The V end lost 6 bases, the J end lost 7 bases, and 16 bases lay between the germline ends. CDR1 is SNHLY and CDR2 is FYNNEI in the germline V gene. The CDR3 is made up of 13 amino acids. The CDR3 loop is CASRGEVGREQYF. The CDR3, as DNA: TGTGCCAGCAGGGGGGAAGTTGGGAGGGAGCAGTACTTC.

Turning to this clonotype: A clone one base away is much larger, so this may be a read error. The J gene is TRBJ2-5, the V gene TRBV13; D gene ambiguous. Germline assignment: CDR1 PRHDT and CDR2 FYEKMQ (reference sequence). The CDR3 extends over 14 amino acids. CDR3 nucleotide sequence: TGTGCCAGCAGCTATCAGTGGGGTCAAGAGACCAAGTACTTC. It translates to CASSYQWGQETKYF.

This clonotype was recorded many times. This chain uses TRBV11-2 with TRBJ2-4; weak D call: TRBD1 (5 bases). Germline lookup yields CDR1 SGHAT and CDR2 FQNNGV. This CDR3 region has 15 residues. The V end lost 5 bases, the J end lost 0 bases, and 11 bases lay between the germline ends. DNA of the CDR3: TGTGCCAGCAGCGCTGCCAGGGTAGCCAAAAACATTCAGTACTTC. It specifies CASSAARVAKNIQYF.

This clonotype was counted at least ten times. The chain recombines TRBV12-3 or TRBV12-4 with TRBJ2-7, with a tentative D call TRBD2 (7 bases). This CDR3 comprises 13 residues. V shed 5 bases and J shed 6 bases, with 14 bases lying between them. The DNA of the CDR3 is TGTGCCAGCAGTCCTAGGGGGGGAGGCGAGCAGTACTTC. It encodes CASSPRGGGEQYF.

This clonotype was seen a handful of times. V gene TRBV13 combines with J gene TRBJ1-1; D is unclear. V dropped 7 bases and J dropped 0 bases, with 12 bases sitting between them. This CDR3 is 14 amino acids long. Germline assignment: CDR1 PRHDT and CDR2 FYEKMQ (reference sequence). Here the CDR3 reads CASTTGLVNTEAFF. For the CDR3, the DNA is TGTGCCAGCACCACTGGGTTGGTGAACACTGAAGCTTTCTTT.

This clonotype has a count of ten or more. This sequence joins TRBV10-3 and TRBJ1-2; perhaps TRBD1 as D (6 bases). Deletions cut 6 bases from V and 8 bases from J, with 10 bases between. This CDR3 spans 11 amino acids. Looked up from germline, CDR1 is ENHRY and CDR2 is SYGVKD. CDR3 sequence reads: CAIRSGGGYTF. CDR3 nucleotides: TGTGCCATCAGGTCCGGGGGCGGCTACACCTTC.

The CDR3 bases are TGTGCCAGCAGCAGCGGGGAGGGGAGTCATCAGCCCCAGCATTTT. It is translated as CASSSGEGSHQPQHF. The J gene is TRBJ1-5, the V gene TRBV5-6; tentatively, D is TRBD1 (5 bases). V gave up 4 bases and J gave up 5 bases, with 16 bases separating them. Germline loops: CDR1 SGHDT, CDR2 YYEEEE. The CDR3 loop spans 15 amino acids.

This clonotype was recorded at least ten times. The chain couples TRBV20-1 to TRBJ1-1; 8 nucleotides align to TRBD1. V dropped 3 bases and J dropped 4; count of bases not matched to a gene: 4. Germline V CDR1 and CDR2: DFQATT, SNEGSKA (reference sequence). The CDR3 extends over 13 amino acids. CDR3 amino acids: CSASGQGGTEAFF. The CDR3, as DNA: TGCAGTGCTAGCGGACAGGGTGGCACTGAAGCTTTCTTT.

Note on this clonotype: This may stem from a read error, because a much larger clone lies one nucleotide away. In this CDR3 the conserved last residue, phenylalanine or tryptophan, is missing, so a read error is likely. J is TRBJ1-1 and V is TRBV29-1; D perhaps matches TRBD1 (5 bases). This CDR3 is built from 13 residues. V lost 4 bases and J 0 bases, leaving 9 bases between the germline ends. Germline V gives CDR1 SQVTM, CDR2 ANQGSEA. The CDR3 loop is CSVVYRLNTEAFL. The CDR3 coding sequence is TGCAGCGTTGTATACAGGCTGAACACTGAAGCTTTCTTA.

In this sample, this clonotype turned up many times. The chain combines TRBV20-1 with TRBJ2-5; weak D call: TRBD2 (5 bases). CDR3 size: 14 residues. V lost 1 base to trimming and J lost 2 bases, with 11 bases between them. Looked up from germline, CDR1 is DFQATT and CDR2 is SNEGSKA (reference sequence). The CDR3 sequence is CSARVRLIQETQYF. The CDR3 DNA follows: TGCAGTGCTAGAGTTAGACTAATTCAAGAGACCCAGTACTTC.

Turning to this clonotype: A much larger clonotype is one base distant, so this may be a read error. The J gene is TRBJ1-2, the V gene TRBV20-1, with a possible D match to TRBD1 (6 bases). The length of the CDR3 is 14 residues. Germline loops: CDR1 DFQATT, CDR2 SNEGSKA (reference sequence). The CDR3 reads CSAIHREFNYGYAF. CDR3 sequence (DNA): TGCAGTGCCATTCACAGGGAATTTAACTATGGCTACGCCTTC.

This clonotype was picked up many times. The chain couples TRBV12-3 or TRBV12-4 to TRBJ2-7, with a tentative D call TRBD2 (5 bases). The CDR3 sequence is 14 residues long. V was clipped by 1 base and J by 3 bases, with 10 bases between them. CDR3 in amino acids: CASSLDIGNYEQYF. In DNA, the CDR3 is TGTGCCAGCAGTTTAGATATCGGGAACTACGAGCAGTACTTC.

This clonotype has ten or more counts. V gene TRBV6-1 combines with J gene TRBJ1-5; possibly TRBD1 for D (6 bases). Deletions cut 6 bases from V and 7 bases from J, with 19 bases between. The CDR3 is 15 amino acids. In germline, CDR1 is MNHNS, CDR2 SASEGT. The CDR3 sequence: CASSSGTSVGQPQHF. The CDR3 nucleotides are TGTGCCAGCAGCTCCGGGACATCGGTGGGGCAGCCCCAGCATTTT.